This record looks at one T cell receptor beta chain sequence and its context. Its antigen is unidentified. A universal primer site was added by template switching, and unique molecular identifiers were carried by the cDNA. TCRdb reprocessed the 5' RACE reads with MiXCR, giving one entry per CDR3 protein. The sample includes a few hundred thousand distinct CDR3 sequences, roughly 9% seen only once; the top ten take 8.5% to 10%. This specimen comes from a study of identical twins. CDR1 is SGDLS and CDR2 is YYNGEE in the germline V gene. V shed 0 bases and J 3 bases; nucleotides not matched to a gene: 2. CDR3 length equals 16 residues. The study's findings and limits: Insertion counts were lower in abundant cord blood beta clonotypes, a trend that memory repertoires did not show.

The source material was naive T cells sorted from blood. The sequence was obtained from a woman aged 50 to 60 in good health. The gene calls are TRBV9 and TRBJ2-1, with 11 bases lining up with TRBD2. The DNA of the CDR3 is TGTGCCAGCAGCGTAGGGACTAGCGGGTTCTACAATGAGCAGTTCTTC. Translating it yields CASSVGTSGFYNEQFF.